Listed below are T cell receptor beta chains from one sample, sequenced in a study of shared clonotypes between healthy human individuals. TCRdb's table, derived via immunoSEQ multiplex PCR, lists solely in-frame clones and lacks some. The sample lists over a million clones, approximately 98% seen once, with about 0.45% in the top ten. Material for sequencing was naive CD4+ T cells sorted from blood. These receptors were obtained from a man aged 25-45 years in good health. Both conserved end residues are trimmed from each CDR3.

TRBJ1-2 | TRBV28 | ASSLSGKENGYT
TRBJ1-2 | TRBV18 | ASSPSRMGVWGYT
TRBJ1-5 | TRBV28 | ASSWEYSNQPQH
TRBJ2-7 | TRBV6-5 | ASSPRTVTYEQY
TRBJ1-2 | TRBV2 | ASSDVEVSYGYT
TRBJ2-2 | TRBV28 | ASSLVGGRLGENTGELF
TRBJ2-7 | TRBV18 | ASSPLAGGHEQY
TRBJ2-7 | TRBV2 | ASSLLTSGSYEQY
TRBJ2-3 | TRBV11-2 | ASSIGQPTDTQY
TRBJ1-3 | TRBV30 | AWSVRAGVKGNTIY
TRBJ2-7 | TRBV2 | ASRLAGGLYEQY
TRBJ2-2 | TRBV4-2 | ASSQTSGGGAGELF
TRBJ2-3 | TRBV20-1 | SARADTQY
TRBJ2-5 | TRBV6-1 | ASSEGSRGHETQY
TRBJ2-3 | TRBV29-1 | SVAMTSGRFH
TRBJ1-1 | TRBV5-6 | ASSSIVTGKAF
TRBJ2-7 | TRBV7-2 | ASSPRLVRHEQY
TRBJ2-2 | TRBV28 | ASSPRLAGVNTGELF
TRBJ2-7 | TRBV28 | ASSTAWGQTYEQY
TRBJ1-2 | TRBV28 | ASSLEYTGGGYT
TRBJ2-3 | TRBV5-1 | ASSLQGADTQY
TRBJ2-7 | TRBV18 | ASSPLQGSEQY
TRBJ1-5 | TRBV2 | ASTKGENQPQH
TRBJ1-2 | TRBV7-9 | ASSQGGGSGYT
TRBJ2-3 | TRBV5-5 | ASSLPLRTGTSGRSDTQY
TRBJ1-1 | TRBV7-3 | ASSLTGYTEAF
TRBJ2-1 | TRBV5-5 | ASSLVSGGPLGDEQF
TRBJ2-7 | TRBV20-1 | SAVGGGEQY
TRBJ2-1 | TRBV6-4 | ASGGSGVNEQF
TRBJ2-1 | TRBV2 | ASSPRTSGSGKQF
TRBJ1-2 | TRBV19 | ASSIGQDYGYT
TRBJ2-2 | TRBV5-1 | ASSSPRSGELF
TRBJ2-7 | TRBV10-3 | AISDLGGTSDEQY
TRBJ2-1 | TRBV11-3 | ASSSGTDNEQF
TRBJ1-1 | TRBV5-1 | ASSSTGTGARFTEAF
TRBJ2-5 | TRBV7-2 | ASSPGQGAYETQY
TRBJ2-2 | TRBV30 | AWSVSPPRRIRLTGELF
TRBJ2-3 | TRBV29-1 | SVAGLANTQY
TRBJ2-2 | TRBV12-5 | ASGLALGRDTGELF